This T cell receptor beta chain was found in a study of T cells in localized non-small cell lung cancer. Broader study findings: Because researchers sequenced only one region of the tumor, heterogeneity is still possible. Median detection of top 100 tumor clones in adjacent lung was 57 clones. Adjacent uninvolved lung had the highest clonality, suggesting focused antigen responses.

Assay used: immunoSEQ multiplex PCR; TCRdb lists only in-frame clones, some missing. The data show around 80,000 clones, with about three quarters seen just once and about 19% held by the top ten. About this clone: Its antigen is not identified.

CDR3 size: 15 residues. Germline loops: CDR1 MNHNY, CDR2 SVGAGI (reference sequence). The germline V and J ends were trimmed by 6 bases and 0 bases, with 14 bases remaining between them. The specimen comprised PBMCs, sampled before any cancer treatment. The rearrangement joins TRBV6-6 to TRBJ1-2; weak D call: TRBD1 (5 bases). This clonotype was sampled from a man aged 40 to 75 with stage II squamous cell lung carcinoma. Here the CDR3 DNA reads TGTGCCAGCAGCCCATGGGGGTTAGCTAACTATGGCTACACCTTC. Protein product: CASSPWGLANYGYTF.